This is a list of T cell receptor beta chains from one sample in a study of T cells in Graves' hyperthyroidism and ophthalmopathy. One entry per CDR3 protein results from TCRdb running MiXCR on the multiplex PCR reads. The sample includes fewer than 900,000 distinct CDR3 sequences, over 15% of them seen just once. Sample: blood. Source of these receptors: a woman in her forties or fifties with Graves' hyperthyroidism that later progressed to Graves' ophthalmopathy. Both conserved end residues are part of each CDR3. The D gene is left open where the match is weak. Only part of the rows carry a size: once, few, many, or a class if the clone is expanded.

CASRRDRGRSPLHF	TGTGCCAGCAGGAGGGACAGGGGGCGTTCACCCCTCCACTTT	few	TRBJ1-6	TRBD1	TRBV6-2/TRBV6-3
CASSYRDTGTGELFF	TGTGCCAGCAGCTACCGGGACACGGGCACCGGGGAGCTGTTTTTT	many	TRBJ2-2	.	TRBV11-1
CASSLGFAEDRARHYEQYF	TGTGCCAGCAGCTTAGGGTTTGCGGAAGACAGGGCACGACACTACGAGCAGTACTTC	many	TRBJ2-7	TRBD1	TRBV7-9
CASFRVGGGRTDTQYF	TGTGCCAGTTTCCGCGTTGGGGGGGGCCGCACAGATACGCAGTATTTT	many	TRBJ2-3	.	TRBV2
CASSLNGGAGGAQYF	TGTGCCAGCAGTTTAAATGGGGGGGCCGGGGGTGCGCAGTATTTT	.	TRBJ2-3	.	TRBV12-3/TRBV12-4
CASSPSEDSLLNTIYF	TGTGCCAGCAGTCCCTCGGAAGACAGTTTGCTAAACACCATATATTTT	.	TRBJ1-3	.	TRBV27
CASSPRGSEGEAFF	TGTGCCAGCAGCCCCCGGGGGTCGGAGGGTGAAGCTTTCTTT	many	TRBJ1-1	.	TRBV6-1
CASSLRGPINTGELFF	TGTGCCAGCAGTCTCCGGGGCCCTATTAACACCGGGGAGCTGTTTTTT	few	TRBJ2-2	.	TRBV11-3
CASSEVIAGGFTDTQYF	TGTGCCAGCAGTGAAGTCATAGCGGGGGGCTTCACAGATACGCAGTATTTT	few	TRBJ2-3	TRBD2	TRBV6-1
CASSLLTTSTDTQYF	TGCGCCAGCAGCCTCCTAACTACTAGCACAGATACGCAGTATTTT	few	TRBJ2-3	.	TRBV5-1
CATSRDGGRLLYNEQFF	TGTGCCACCAGCAGAGATGGTGGCAGGCTCCTCTACAATGAGCAGTTCTTC	few	TRBJ2-1	.	TRBV15
CASSYDVGLNYGYTF	TGTGCCAGCAGCTACGATGTGGGACTCAACTATGGCTACACCTTC	many	TRBJ1-2	.	TRBV7-2
CASSEWSMNYGYTF	TGCGCCAGCAGTGAGTGGTCCATGAACTATGGCTACACCTTC	few	TRBJ1-2	.	TRBV10-2
CASSRALGNQPQHF	TGTGCCAGTAGCCGGGCCCTGGGCAATCAGCCCCAGCATTTT	.	TRBJ1-5	.	TRBV19
CASGPMDQGTEAFF	TGTGCTAGTGGTCCTATGGACCAGGGCACTGAAGCTTTCTTT	many	TRBJ1-1	.	TRBV12-5
CASSSIDRGDYGYTF	TGTGCCAGCAGCTCGATCGACAGGGGTGACTATGGCTACACCTTC	few	TRBJ1-2	TRBD1	TRBV6-1
CASSHRNSPLHF	TGTGCCAGCAGTCACAGAAATTCACCCCTCCACTTT	many	TRBJ1-6	.	TRBV6-1
CASSLTWRQETQYF	TGTGCCAGCAGCCTGACTTGGCGTCAAGAGACCCAGTACTTC	.	TRBJ2-5	.	TRBV6-1
CASTGINTDTQYF	TGTGCCAGTACTGGCATTAACACAGATACGCAGTATTTT	many	TRBJ2-3	.	TRBV7-6
CASSEIGAGFYGYTF	TGTGCCAGCAGTGAGATAGGGGCAGGCTTTTATGGCTACACCTTC	.	TRBJ1-2	.	TRBV6-4
CSARDSSGGQETQYF	TGCAGTGCTAGAGATTCTAGCGGGGGGCAAGAGACCCAGTACTTC	many	TRBJ2-5	TRBD2	TRBV20-1
CASSFKPWTENSPLHF	TGTGCCAGCAGTTTTAAACCCTGGACAGAAAATTCACCCCTCCACTTT	.	TRBJ1-6	.	TRBV6-1
CASSRTSGEYNEQFF	TGCGCCAGCAGCCGGACTAGCGGGGAATACAATGAGCAGTTCTTC	few	TRBJ2-1	TRBD2	TRBV5-1
CASSEETWTEALF	TGTGCCAGCAGTGAAGAGACGTGGACTGAAGCTCTCTTT	.	TRBJ1-1	.	TRBV2
CASSQDTGSNSPLHF	TGTGCCAGCAGCCAAGATACAGGTTCGAATTCACCCCTCCACTTT	many	TRBJ1-6	.	TRBV3-1
CASSWGHPNTEAFF	TGTGCCAGCAGCTGGGGACACCCCAACACTGAAGCTTTCTTT	many	TRBJ1-1	.	TRBV11-2
CSARDTGNSNQPQHF	TGCAGTGCTAGAGATACGGGGAATAGCAATCAGCCCCAGCATTTT	few	TRBJ1-5	.	TRBV20-1
CASSFDTGSGELFF	TGTGCCAGCAGCTTTGATACGGGTTCCGGGGAGCTGTTTTTT	.	TRBJ2-2	.	TRBV5-6
CASSVFTQGVEAEAFF	TGTGCCAGCAGTGTCTTTACCCAGGGGGTCGAGGCTGAAGCTTTCTTT	many	TRBJ1-1	TRBD1	TRBV6-1
CASSGRTGGTEAFF	TGTGCCAGCAGCGGCAGGACAGGGGGAACTGAAGCTTTCTTT	.	TRBJ1-1	TRBD1	TRBV9
CSVDRDLYNEQFF	TGCAGCGTTGACCGTGACCTATACAATGAGCAGTTCTTC	.	TRBJ2-1	.	TRBV29-1
CSALSTSGGMNEQFF	TGCAGTGCCTTGAGTACTAGCGGGGGAATGAATGAGCAGTTCTTC	.	TRBJ2-1	TRBD2	TRBV20-1
CASSAQQGVYEQYF	TGTGCCAGCAGTGCCCAGCAGGGGGTCTACGAGCAGTACTTC	many	TRBJ2-7	TRBD1	TRBV6-1
CASRFSGGYNEQFF	TGTGCCAGCCGATTTAGCGGGGGGTACAATGAGCAGTTCTTC	.	TRBJ2-1	TRBD2	TRBV27
CASIHLGGPSTDTQYF	TGTGCCAGCATCCACTTAGGCGGACCTAGCACAGATACGCAGTATTTT	once	TRBJ2-3	.	TRBV6-1
CAWSVQGANEKLFF	TGTGCCTGGAGTGTACAGGGGGCGAATGAAAAACTGTTTTTT	many	TRBJ1-4	TRBD1	TRBV30
CRARGQPGNQPQHF	TGCCGTGCTAGAGGACAGCCTGGCAATCAGCCCCAGCATTTT	.	TRBJ1-5	.	TRBV20-1
CASHETSGGPNTDTQYF	TGCGCCAGCCATGAGACTAGCGGGGGACCGAACACAGATACGCAGTATTTT	.	TRBJ2-3	TRBD2	TRBV5-1
CASSEGQGAGNTEAFF	TGTGCCAGCAGTGAGGGACAGGGGGCCGGGAACACTGAAGCTTTCTTT	many	TRBJ1-1	TRBD1	TRBV2
CASSLAGTSGGASTGELFF	TGCGCCAGCAGCTTGGCCGGGACTAGCGGGGGGGCCAGCACCGGGGAGCTGTTTTTT	.	TRBJ2-2	TRBD2	TRBV5-1
CASSNKGLAGTDTQYF	TGTGCCAGCAGCAATAAGGGACTAGCGGGCACAGATACGCAGTATTTT	.	TRBJ2-3	TRBD2	TRBV5-6